This T cell receptor beta chain was found in a study of CD39 and CD103 CD8 tumor-infiltrating T cells (dated by TCRdb to the late 2010s). Context from the whole study: The repertoire comparisons shown came from four patients: one with an HPV-positive HNSCC, one with an HPV-negative HNSCC, one with ovarian cancer and one with melanoma. Repertoires of CD8 TIL subsets defined by CD103 and CD39 were compared with peripheral memory CD8 T cells by TCRbeta CDR3 deep sequencing.

Study-wide findings and limitations: DP CD8 TILs appeared more oligoclonal than DN and SP CD8 TILs and blood memory CD8 T cells, with top 30 clonotypes covering roughly 50-90%. DP TIL clonotypes were rarely found in blood or uninvolved lymph node, whereas DN TIL clonotypes largely overlapped peripheral memory CD8 repertoires.

Concerning this clone: This clone's antigen is unknown. There are no base qualities to consult, and no much larger clone falls within one base.

V lost 3 bases and J lost 6 bases, and the count of bases not matched to a germline gene is 8. Including cysteine and phenylalanine, the CDR3 has 16 amino acids. Of the read, only the CDR3 DNA is kept; its 48 bases are in frame from base 1. Per the germline V gene, LGHNA is the CDR1 and YSLEER is the CDR2. At the time of sample collection the patients were not on therapy, although prior treatments varied from chemotherapy, radiotherapy, surgery and immunotherapy to no treatment. After thawing, cells were enriched for T lymphocytes using a negative-selection kit, and EpCAM beads were added for tumor-infiltrating lymphocytes. CD8+CD4-CD45RA- cells were sorted as memory CD8 T cells irrespective of CCR7 expression. Peripheral blood mononuclear cells were isolated by Ficoll-Paque PLUS gradient and cryopreserved before analysis. On a FACSAria II, each population was sorted to approximately 99% purity, and the resulting cell pellets were frozen for TCR sequencing with no culture step.

From around 10,000 to 100,000 sorted cells per subset, genomic DNA was extracted using the DNeasy Blood and Tissue Kit. The immunoSEQ service sequenced and mapped the TCRbeta V-J or V-D-J regions, with coverage above 9x for each sample. Concerning the study's data processing: The analysis included only productive rearrangements exported from the immunoSEQ Analyzer platform, and clonality was assessed using the 500 most abundant clones. To quantify how much repertoires overlapped between populations, both the Morisita-Horn similarity index and the Jaccard index were used. Morisita-Horn similarity between CD8 T-cell subset TCR repertoires was measured in 6 or 7 cancer patients. Drawn from immuneACCESS, this table holds only the in-frame rearrangements with V and J called that TCRdb kept. Clones are partly lost; checked studies trace under half to an unresolved V gene and leave the rest unexplained. Clone size and V and J calls were adopted from that table, with D and trimming inferred from the DNA. Across this sample there are 4,500 to 5,500 clones, with just over 70% seen only once. The ten top clones hold 9% to 15% of the sample.

The sequenced material came from CD8+ T cells sorted from blood. The cell subset or site label on this specimen signifies: total memory CD8 T cells (CD45RA-CCR7+/-) from blood or uninvolved lymph node. In this chain, TRBV4-3 is recombined with TRBJ1-6, and 7 junction bases match TRBD1. This clonotype originated in a human donor with head and neck squamous cell carcinoma. The CDR3 reads as follows: CASSQDRIDLNSPLHF. The nucleotide sequence is TGCGCCAGCAGCCAGGACAGGATTGACCTTAATTCACCCCTCCACTTT.